The clone carrying this T cell receptor (beta chain) has only a few counts. As yet, its antigen is unknown. This specimen belongs to a study of cytomegalovirus exposure and HLA in healthy donors. The table came from immunoSEQ multiplex PCR; TCRdb's copy has only in-frame clones and leaves some out. The table records under 200,000 clones, roughly 81% of them present only once. Study conclusions and caveats: Confirmation was obtained in vitro that a few CMV-associated chains are specific for CMV antigens. That first-cohort TCR clusters tended to co-occur in the 120 or so validation repertoires was found in a later analysis.

Sample: PBMCs. This TCR derives from a woman aged 30 to 39 in good health and CMV-seronegative.

The CDR3 is CASSQDDAQYEQYF. For the CDR3, the DNA is TGCGCCAGCAGCCAAGATGACGCACAGTACGAGCAGTACTTC. The V gene is TRBV4-1, the J gene TRBJ2-7; unclear D gene. The V gene's germline CDR1 is MGHRA and CDR2 YSYEKL. V was cut by 0 bases and J by 4 bases, with 10 bases left in between. The CDR3 contains 14 residues.